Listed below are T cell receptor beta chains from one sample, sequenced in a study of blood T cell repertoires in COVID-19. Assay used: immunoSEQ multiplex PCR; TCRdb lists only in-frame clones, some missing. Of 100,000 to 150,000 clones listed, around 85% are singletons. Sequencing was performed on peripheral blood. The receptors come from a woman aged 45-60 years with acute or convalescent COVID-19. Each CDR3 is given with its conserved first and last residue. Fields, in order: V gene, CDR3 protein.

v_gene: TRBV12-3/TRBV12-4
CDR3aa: CASTRHLTGYTF

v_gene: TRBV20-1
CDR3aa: CSAYSTDTQYF

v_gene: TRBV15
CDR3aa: CATSRVGEGYGYTF

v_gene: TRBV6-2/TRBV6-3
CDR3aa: CASSYSTVATNEKLFF

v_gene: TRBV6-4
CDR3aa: CATPGQPRSNTGELFF

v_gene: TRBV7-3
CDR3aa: CASSLFSGASYNEQFF

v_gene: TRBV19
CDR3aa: CASSFQPGQGNIQYF

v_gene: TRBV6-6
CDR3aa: CASSRRGNTEAFF

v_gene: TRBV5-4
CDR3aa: CASSPGQASNYGYTF

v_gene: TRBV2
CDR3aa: CASSRRVAGASYEQYF

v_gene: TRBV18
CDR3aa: CASSPREGSDNEQFF

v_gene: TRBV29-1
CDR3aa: CSVISRQASYNEQFF

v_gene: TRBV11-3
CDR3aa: CASSPTAGGTNEKLFF

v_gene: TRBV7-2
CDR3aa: CASSQSGGLSYEQYF

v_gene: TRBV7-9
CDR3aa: CASSPPYGNTEAFF

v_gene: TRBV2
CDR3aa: CASKADIGGTDTQYF

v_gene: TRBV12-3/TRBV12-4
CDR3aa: CASSFSSTEAFF

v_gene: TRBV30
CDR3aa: CAWRELGTGASPLHF

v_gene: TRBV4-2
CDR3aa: CASSQVAGGSYNEQFF

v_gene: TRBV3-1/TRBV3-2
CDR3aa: CASSRTGDEAFF

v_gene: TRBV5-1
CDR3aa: CASSGQGETGELFF

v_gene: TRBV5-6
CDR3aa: CASSLTDRVGTDTQYF

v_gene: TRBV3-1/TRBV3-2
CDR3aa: CASSQLQGETEAFF

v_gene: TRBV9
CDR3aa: CASSLLSGGVDEQFF

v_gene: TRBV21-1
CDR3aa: CASSPRGLAGGQDEQYF

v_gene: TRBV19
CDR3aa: CASSMRSPRDRYNSPLHF

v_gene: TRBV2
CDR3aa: CASSDQAGGNYGYTF

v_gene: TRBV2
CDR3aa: CASSIQGQETQYF